This TCR beta chain was recorded in a study of glioma-infiltrating T cells after dendritic cell vaccination. At the level of the study: Monocyte-derived dendritic cells, cultured less than 9 days with IL-4 and GM-CSF, were pulsed with autologous tumor lysate. Points from the study as a whole: Patients with more pretreatment TILs had longer time to progression and survival.

Regarding this clone: What it binds is unknown.

The immunoSEQ assay amplified TCRB CDR3 from up to 2 ug DNA. The primer mix had 60 V beta and 13 J beta primers. TCRdb's copy holds only in-frame clones and misses some; the assay was immunoSEQ multiplex PCR. The sample has around 96,000 clones, about 80% seen once; the top ten hold around 5.4%. The V end lost 1 base, the J end lost 7 bases, and 7 bases lay between the germline ends. Germline lookup yields CDR1 MNHEY and CDR2 SVGAGI. The CDR3 loop spans 12 amino acids. The chain carries TRBV6-5 and TRBJ1-1; D unclear. The clonotype comes from a human donor with glioblastoma. The source was blood, collected before dendritic cell vaccination. The CDR3 DNA sequence: TGTGCCAGCAGTTACTTCGGGAGTGAAGCTTTCTTT. Protein sequence: CASSYFGSEAFF.